The following is a T cell receptor beta chain sequence with its context. This entry comes from a study of identical twins. TCRdb re-analysed the 5' RACE reads in MiXCR, keeping a single row per CDR3 protein. The table includes hundreds of thousands of distinct CDR3 sequences, about 7% detected once. These data were also reused for a study on yellow fever vaccine responses in identical twins.

The TCR sequence derives from a woman aged 18-35 years in good health. The specimen was memory (CD45RO+) T cells sorted from blood.

CDR3 nucleotide sequence: TGCAGTGCTCCGACCGGGGGGGGCGGCACTGAAGCTTTCTTT. It encodes CSAPTGGGGTEAFF. The rearrangement joins TRBV20-1 to TRBJ1-1, with a possible D match to TRBD1 (6 bases). The CDR3 contains 14 residues. V was trimmed by 5 bases and J by 4 bases, leaving 17 bases between them. From germline, CDR1 is DFQATT and CDR2 SNEGSKA (reference sequence).